Listed here are 19 T cell receptor beta chains from one sample, sequenced in a study of cytomegalovirus exposure and HLA in healthy donors. It was with 60 Vbeta and 13 Jbeta primers that the PCR ran. Libraries were prepared by immunoSEQ multiplex PCR; TCRdb keeps only in-frame clonotypes and omits some of them. This table holds about 260,000 clones, approximately 84% found once. Specimen: PBMCs. These receptors were collected from a woman between 40 and 55 years old in good health and CMV-seropositive.

V and J are TRBV29-1 and TRBJ1-1, with 7 bases fitting TRBD1. Germline CDR1 SQVTM, CDR2 ANQGSEA. This CDR3 is built from 10 residues. After removal of 7 bases from V and 7 bases from J, the junction contained 3 bases not matched to a gene. The CDR3 reads CSARTGEAFF. The CDR3 nucleotides read TGCAGCGCACGGACAGGTGAAGCTTTCTTT. Based on the CDR3 plus reference TRBV29-1 and TRBJ1-1, the full variable domain is SAVISQKPSRDICQRGTSLTIQCQVDSQVTMMFWYRQQPGQSLTLIATANQGSEATYESGFVIDKFPISRPNLTFSTLTVSNMSPEDSSIYLCSARTGEAFFGQGTRLTVV.

For the CDR3, the DNA is TGTGCCAGCAGCCGGCGGGGGTACGGCACAGATACGCAGTATTTT. Protein: CASSRRGYGTDTQYF. The chain uses TRBV5-5 and TRBJ2-3; TRBD2 matches at 7 bases. Per germline, CDR1 SGHKS and CDR2 YYEKEE (reference sequence). The CDR3 covers 15 residues. V was pared by 4 bases and J by 1 base, with 6 bases of the junction left unmatched. Filled out from reference TRBV5-5 and TRBJ2-3, the complete variable domain reads DAGVTQSPTHLIKTRGQQVTLRCSPISGHKSVSWYQQVLGQGPQFIFQYYEKEERGRGNFPDRFSARQFPNYSSELNVNALLLGDSALYLCASSRRGYGTDTQYFGPGTRLTVL.

The chain is built from TRBV14 and TRBJ2-1; D not resolved. Trimming cost V 1 base and J 6 bases, with 4 bases left between them. The length of the CDR3 is 12 residues. Germline V gene data show CDR1 as SGHDN and CDR2 as FVKESK. DNA for the CDR3: TGTGCCAGCAGCCAAGTCAGCAATGAGCAGTTCTTC. Amino acid sequence: CASSQVSNEQFF. Drawing the rest from reference TRBV14 and TRBJ2-1, the complete variable domain is EAGVTQFPSHSVIEKGQTVTLRCDPISGHDNLYWYRRVMGKEIKFLLHFVKESKQDESGMPNNRFLAERTGGTYSTLKVQPAELEDSGVYFCASSQVSNEQFFGPGTRLTVL.

This clone has only a few counts. V and J are TRBV29-1 and TRBJ2-7; a possible D gene is TRBD2 (5 bases). Trimming removed 7 bases from V and 3 bases from J, with 7 bases in between. This CDR3 has 10 residues. Per the germline V gene, CDR1 is SQVTM and CDR2 is ANQGSEA. The CDR3: CSGGDYEQYF. The CDR3 region has the DNA TGCAGCGGGGGAGACTACGAGCAGTACTTC.

This rearrangement joins TRBV7-2 to TRBJ1-1; D gene unclear. The V end lost 4 bases, the J end lost 2 bases, and 8 bases lay between the germline ends. CDR3 length equals 13 residues. Per germline, CDR1 SGHTA and CDR2 FQGNSA. In nucleotides, the CDR3 is TGTGCCAGCAGCTCCCGGGAAAACACTGAAGCTTTCTTT. It translates to CASSSRENTEAFF.

This clone was detected only once. The CDR3: CASSSRASGNLGTDTQYF. CDR3 nucleotide sequence: TGTGCCAGCAGCAGCAGGGCTAGCGGGAATCTTGGCACAGATACGCAGTATTTT. The chain has TRBV9 and TRBJ2-3, with 9 bases identical to TRBD2. Unmatched junction bases numbered 13, after V lost 4 bases and J lost 1 base. Looked up from germline, CDR1 is SGDLS and CDR2 is YYNGEE. There are 18 residues in the CDR3.

This chain connects TRBV6-5 to TRBJ2-7; 8 bases map to TRBD1. CDR3 size: 15 residues. V lost 0 bases to trimming and J lost 6 bases; unmatched junction nucleotides: 7. From germline, CDR1 is MNHEY and CDR2 SVGAGI. The chain's CDR3 is CASSYSAGGFPEQYF. Written as DNA, the CDR3 is TGTGCCAGCAGTTACTCGGCAGGGGGCTTCCCCGAGCAGTACTTC.

With respect to this clone: Other DNA sequences within the sample encode an identical CDR3. The chain joins TRBV28 to TRBJ1-5, with D tentatively TRBD1 (5 bases). The CDR3 contains 15 residues. Germline assignment: CDR1 MDHEN and CDR2 SYDVKM. Trimming cost V 4 bases and J 2 bases, with 12 bases left between them. CDR3 loop: CASSSPGGGNQPQHF. The CDR3 region has the DNA TGTGCCAGCAGTTCCCCGGGGGGAGGCAATCAGCCCCAGCATTTT.

The chain employs TRBV7-3 and TRBJ2-3; TRBD2 agrees at 11 bases. After removal of 0 bases from V and 4 bases from J, the junction contained 0 bases not matched to a gene. Germline V CDR1 and CDR2: SGHTA, FQGTGA. This CDR3 has 15 amino acids. CDR3 amino acids: CASSLTSGRADTQYF. The CDR3 DNA follows: TGTGCCAGCAGCTTAACTAGCGGGAGGGCAGATACGCAGTATTTT.

A single count supports this clone. The chain employs TRBV5-1 and TRBJ1-4; no definite D call. CDR1 and CDR2 from the germline V gene are SGHRS and YFSETQ. V lost 0 bases and J 4 bases, leaving 10 bases between the germline ends. There are 15 residues in the CDR3. CDR3 nucleotide sequence: TGCGCCAGCAGCTTGGTCGGGGAGGGTAATGAAAAACTGTTTTTT. Encoded protein: CASSLVGEGNEKLFF.

The CDR3: CASRRTSGSPYEQYF. The CDR3 DNA sequence: TGTGCCAGCAGACGGACTAGCGGGAGCCCCTACGAGCAGTACTTC. The rearrangement joins TRBV6-1 to TRBJ2-7; 13 bases line up with TRBD2. Germline CDR1 MNHNS, CDR2 SASEGT. Losses at the gene ends were 6 bases for V and 2 bases for J; bases not matched to a gene: 4. The CDR3 contains 15 residues.

The chain links TRBV28 to TRBJ2-7, with D possibly matching TRBD1 (6 bases). Trimming took off 8 bases at V and 2 bases at J, with 10 bases between the two ends. The CDR3 contains 12 residues. CDR1 and CDR2 (germline): MDHEN, SYDVKM. CDR3: CASQGQTYEQYF. Written as DNA, the CDR3 is TGTGCCAGCCAGGGACAAACCTACGAGCAGTACTTC.

This chain uses TRBV23-1 with TRBJ1-1; TRBD1 matches at 10 bases. TRBV23-1 is an open reading frame, and its role is uncertain. With 3 bases clipped from V and 1 base from J, the junction kept 8 bases outside the gene matches. The CDR3 totals 17 residues. The CDR3 coding sequence is TGCGCCAGCAGTCACCCGGGACAGGGGTGGGAGAACACTGAAGCTTTCTTT. This gives the protein CASSHPGQGWENTEAFF.

V usage is TRBV28 and J usage is TRBJ2-7, with 12 positions matching TRBD1. The junction had 2 bases not matched to a gene; V was cut back by 6 bases and J by 2 bases. CDR1 and CDR2 (germline): MDHEN, SYDVKM. The length of the CDR3 is 14 residues. DNA for the CDR3: TGTGCCAGCAGGGGACAGGGGGCGGCCTACGAGCAGTACTTC. Encoded protein: CASRGQGAAYEQYF.

The rearrangement joins TRBV4-2 to TRBJ2-7; 11 positions agree with TRBD2. Trimming cost V 4 bases and J 3 bases; bases outside gene matches: 8. The CDR3 totals 16 residues. The germline V gene has CDR1 LGHNA and CDR2 YNFKEQ. The CDR3, as DNA: TGTGCCAGCAGCCTACAGGGAGGGACTAGCGGCTACGAGCAGTACTTC. Protein product: CASSLQGGTSGYEQYF.

The V gene is TRBV2, the J gene TRBJ2-1; TRBD1 agrees at 12 bases. Looked up from germline, CDR1 is SNHLY and CDR2 is FYNNEI. V gave up 7 bases and J gave up 5 bases; unmatched junction bases: 12. The CDR3 runs 17 residues. Written as DNA, the CDR3 is TGTGCCAGCATCCTAAGTTGGGGACAGGGGGCAAACAATGAGCAGTTCTTC. Its translation: CASILSWGQGANNEQFF.

V and J are TRBV27 and TRBJ2-7; no definite D call. Per the germline V gene, CDR1 is MNHEY and CDR2 is SMNVEV (reference sequence). Trimming removed 0 bases from V and 7 bases from J, with 7 bases in between. The CDR3 runs to 12 residues. The CDR3 nucleotides are TGTGCCAGCAGTTTATCCGGTACTGAGCAGTACTTC. It codes for CASSLSGTEQYF.

About this clone: Compared with germline, one end of the junction differs, possibly owing to a read error. V gene TRBV7-2 combines with J gene TRBJ1-3, with D perhaps TRBD1 (5 bases). CDR1 and CDR2 (germline): SGHTA, FQGNSA. The CDR3 totals 14 residues. The DNA of the CDR3 is TGTGCCAGCCGCTTCGGGCAGGGATTAAACACCATATATTTT. It specifies CASRFGQGLNTIYF.

The chain links TRBV18 to TRBJ2-4, with D possibly matching TRBD1 (5 bases). CDR3 length: 15 amino acids. Trimming took 3 bases from V and 1 from J, leaving 10 bases between them. The germline V gene encodes CDR1 KGHSH and CDR2 LQKENI. CDR3 nucleotides: TGTGCCAGCTCACCTCTATACAGGGCCAAAAACATTCAGTACTTC. Amino acids: CASSPLYRAKNIQYF.